This TCR beta chain was recorded in a study of T cell responses to AZD1222 COVID-19 vaccine. As for the study in general: Recipients boosted at about 4 weeks or about 12 weeks are pooled.

The study, taken as a whole, reports: Dominant at 160-218 and 743-854, vaccine-associated CD4 TCRs also spanned spike. Baseline serology detected seropositivity in only a handful of AZD1222 recipients. Repertoire samples came only from after the peak T cell response.

With respect to this clone: Its target is not known.

Produced via immunoSEQ multiplex PCR; TCRdb's table is partial and in-frame only. Of around 99,000 clones in the sample, approximately 92% were seen once. This sequence was found in an adult in good health. The sample here was peripheral blood, taken on day 0 of AZD1222 vaccination.

This CDR3 is CASTPGGTEAFF. The CDR3 DNA reads TGTGCCAGCACCCCAGGGGGGACTGAAGCTTTCTTT. V and J are TRBV6-5 and TRBJ1-1; 7 bases map to TRBD1. From germline, CDR1 is MNHEY and CDR2 SVGAGI. The CDR3 has 12 residues. The J segment lost 5 bases and the V segment lost 7 bases, leaving 4 bases of the junction unmatched.